This note documents a single TCR beta chain sequence. Its antigen remains unidentified. Germline CDR1 and CDR2: SGHTA and FQGNSA. CDR3 length: 13 residues. The junction had 2 bases not matched to a gene; V was cut back by 8 bases and J by 8 bases. TCRdb reprocessed the reads via MiXCR and lists one record per CDR3 protein. The sample holds 640,000 or so distinct CDR3 sequences; about 30% are singletons and the top ten take 15% to 20%. The data derive from a study of T cell repertoires in cytomegalovirus infection. Study-level background: The authors used CMV epitopes that were HLA-C-restricted (recently identified) and HLA-B-restricted (well studied). Both CMV infection and a matching HLA type were indicated by public TCR beta signatures.

Study outcomes and limitations: Carriage of CMV together with the relevant HLA was identifiable through cumulative public TCR beta family frequency. HLA-C-restricted CMV-specific TCR beta clonotypes were dominant in the ex vivo response.

The specimen was cultured PBMCs, collected from culture after CMV antigen stimulation. The V and J genes are TRBV7-2 and TRBJ1-6, with TRBD1 identical over 11 bases. The receptor was isolated from a human donor in good health (CMV status not recorded). Some clones in this sample may be carry-over from other donors' samples. CDR3 DNA: TGTGCCAGCGGACAGGGGGCGGATTCACCCCTCCACTTT. It specifies CASGQGADSPLHF.